This T cell receptor (beta chain) emerged from a study of monozygotic twins with inflammatory bowel disease. General observations from the study: What may have added variability to patient repertoires is that immunosuppressive treatments differed.

TCRdb processed the 5' RACE reads again and assigns one entry to each CDR3 protein, with no DNA. The table lists 120,000 to 150,000 distinct CDR3 sequences. A remark on this clonotype: No antigen is known for it.

One blood sample of 2 to 2.5 ml was taken from each donor. Total RNA isolation used whole blood (no T cell sorting was performed). The receptor comes from a human donor with ulcerative colitis or Crohn's disease, or a healthy co-twin of an affected twin (not recorded which). Input material: blood.

The CDR3 loop reads CASSLIGRGEQYF. J is TRBJ2-7 and V is TRBV7-8; lacking DNA, the TRBD1 call made by TCRdb goes unchecked. From germline, CDR1 is SGHVS and CDR2 FQNEAQ. This CDR3 spans 13 amino acids.